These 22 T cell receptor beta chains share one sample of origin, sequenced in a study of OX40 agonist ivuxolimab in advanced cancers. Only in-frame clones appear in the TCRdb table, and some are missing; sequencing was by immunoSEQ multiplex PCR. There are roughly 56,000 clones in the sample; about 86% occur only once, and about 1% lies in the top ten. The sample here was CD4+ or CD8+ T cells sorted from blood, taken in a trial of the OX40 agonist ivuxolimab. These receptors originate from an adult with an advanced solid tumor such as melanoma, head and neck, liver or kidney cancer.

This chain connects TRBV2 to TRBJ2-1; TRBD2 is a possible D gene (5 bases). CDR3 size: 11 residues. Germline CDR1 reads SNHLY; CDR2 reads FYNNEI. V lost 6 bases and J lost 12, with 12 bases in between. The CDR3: CASSLGLPQFF. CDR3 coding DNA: TGTGCCAGCAGCCTTGGACTTCCGCAGTTCTTC.

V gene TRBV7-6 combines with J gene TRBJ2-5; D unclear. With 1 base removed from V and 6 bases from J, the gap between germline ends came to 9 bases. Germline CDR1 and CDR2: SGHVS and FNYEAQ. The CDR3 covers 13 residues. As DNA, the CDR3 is TGTGCCAGCAGCTTAGGGGTTAAGAAGACCCAGTACTTC. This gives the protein CASSLGVKKTQYF.

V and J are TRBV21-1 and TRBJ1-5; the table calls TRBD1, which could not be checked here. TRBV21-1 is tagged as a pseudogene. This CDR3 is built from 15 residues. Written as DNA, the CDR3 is TGTGCCAGCAGCAGGGGACAGGGTTGGCCTCAGCCCCAGCATTTT. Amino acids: CASSRGQGWPQPQHF.

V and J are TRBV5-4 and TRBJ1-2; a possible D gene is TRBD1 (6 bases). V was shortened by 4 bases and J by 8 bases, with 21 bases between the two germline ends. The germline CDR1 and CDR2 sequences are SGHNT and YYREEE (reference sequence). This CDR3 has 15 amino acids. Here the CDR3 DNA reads TGTGCCAGCAGCCAAGATTTGAGTACCGGGGGCGGCTACACCTTC. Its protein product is CASSQDLSTGGGYTF.

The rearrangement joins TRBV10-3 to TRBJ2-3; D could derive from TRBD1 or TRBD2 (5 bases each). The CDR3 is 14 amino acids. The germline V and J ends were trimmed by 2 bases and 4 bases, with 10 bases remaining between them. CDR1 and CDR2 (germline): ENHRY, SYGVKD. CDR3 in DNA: TGTGCCATCAGTGAGGGGGGACGGTCAGATACGCAGTATTTT. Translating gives CAISEGGRSDTQYF.

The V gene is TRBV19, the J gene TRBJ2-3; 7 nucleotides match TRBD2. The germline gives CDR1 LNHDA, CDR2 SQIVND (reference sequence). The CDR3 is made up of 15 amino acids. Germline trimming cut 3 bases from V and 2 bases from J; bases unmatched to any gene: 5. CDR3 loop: CASSIGTILTDTQYF. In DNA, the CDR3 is TGTGCCAGTAGTATCGGGACTATACTCACAGATACGCAGTATTTT.

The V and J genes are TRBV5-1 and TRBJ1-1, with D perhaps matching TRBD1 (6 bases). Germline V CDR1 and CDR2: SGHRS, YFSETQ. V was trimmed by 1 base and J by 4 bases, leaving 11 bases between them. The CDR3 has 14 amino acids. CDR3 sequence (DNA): TGCGCCAGCAGCTTGCCACAGGGTAGCACTGAAGCTTTCTTT. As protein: CASSLPQGSTEAFF.

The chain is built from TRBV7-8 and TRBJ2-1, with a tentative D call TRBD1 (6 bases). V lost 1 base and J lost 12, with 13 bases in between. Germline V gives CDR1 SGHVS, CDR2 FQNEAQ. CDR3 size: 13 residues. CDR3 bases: TGTGCCAGCAGCTTAGTGGGGGCGGCAGGGCAGTTCTTC. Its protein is CASSLVGAAGQFF.

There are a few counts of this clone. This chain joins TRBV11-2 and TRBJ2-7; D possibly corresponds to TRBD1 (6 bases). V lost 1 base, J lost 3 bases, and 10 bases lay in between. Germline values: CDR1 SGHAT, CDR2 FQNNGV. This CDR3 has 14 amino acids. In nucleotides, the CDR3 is TGTGCCAGCAGCTTAGGGCAGGGGTACTACGAGCAGTACTTC. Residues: CASSLGQGYYEQYF.

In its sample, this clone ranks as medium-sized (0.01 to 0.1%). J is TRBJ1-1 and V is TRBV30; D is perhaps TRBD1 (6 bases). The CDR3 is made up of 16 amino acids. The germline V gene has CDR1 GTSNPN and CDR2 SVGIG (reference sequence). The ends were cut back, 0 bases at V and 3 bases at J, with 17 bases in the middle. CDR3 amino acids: CAWSVGQIHQDTEAFF. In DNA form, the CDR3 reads TGTGCCTGGAGTGTAGGACAGATCCATCAGGACACTGAAGCTTTCTTT.

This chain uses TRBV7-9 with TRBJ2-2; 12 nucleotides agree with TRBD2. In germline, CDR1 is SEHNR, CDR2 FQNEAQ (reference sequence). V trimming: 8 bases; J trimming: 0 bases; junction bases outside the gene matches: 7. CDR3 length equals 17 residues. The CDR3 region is CASEPLAGGPNTGELFF. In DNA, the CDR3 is TGTGCCAGCGAGCCACTAGCGGGGGGACCGAACACCGGGGAGCTGTTTTTT. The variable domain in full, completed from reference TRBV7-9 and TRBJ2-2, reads DTGVSQNPRHKITKRGQNVTFRCDPISEHNRLYWYRQTLGQGPEFLTYFQNEAQLEKSRLLSDRFSAERPKGSFSTLEIQRTEQGDSAMYLCASEPLAGGPNTGELFFGEGSRLTVL.

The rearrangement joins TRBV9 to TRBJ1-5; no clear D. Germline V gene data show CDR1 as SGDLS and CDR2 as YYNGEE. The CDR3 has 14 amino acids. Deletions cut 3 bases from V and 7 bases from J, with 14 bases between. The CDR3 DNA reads TGTGCCAGCAGCGCCTCCCCCAGCGGGCAGCCCCAGCATTTT. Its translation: CASSASPSGQPQHF. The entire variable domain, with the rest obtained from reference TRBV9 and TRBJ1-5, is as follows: DSGVTQTPKHLITATGQRVTLRCSPRSGDLSVYWYQQSLDQGLQFLIQYYNGEERAKGNILERFSAQQFPDLHSELNLSSLELGDSALYFCASSASPSGQPQHFGDGTRLSIL.

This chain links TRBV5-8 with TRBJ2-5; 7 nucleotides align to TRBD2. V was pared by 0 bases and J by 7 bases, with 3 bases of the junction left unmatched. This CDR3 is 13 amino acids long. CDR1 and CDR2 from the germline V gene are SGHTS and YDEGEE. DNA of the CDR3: TGTGCCAGCAGCTTGGGCGGGGGTCGGACCCAGTACTTC. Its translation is CASSLGGGRTQYF.

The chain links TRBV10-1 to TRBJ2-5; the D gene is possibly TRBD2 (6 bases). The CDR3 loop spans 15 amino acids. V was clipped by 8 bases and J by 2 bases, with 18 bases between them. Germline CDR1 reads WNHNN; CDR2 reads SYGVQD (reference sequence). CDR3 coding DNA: TGCGCCAGCGCCCGGGGAGGCAGCGTTCAAGAGACCCAGTACTTC. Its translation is CASARGGSVQETQYF.

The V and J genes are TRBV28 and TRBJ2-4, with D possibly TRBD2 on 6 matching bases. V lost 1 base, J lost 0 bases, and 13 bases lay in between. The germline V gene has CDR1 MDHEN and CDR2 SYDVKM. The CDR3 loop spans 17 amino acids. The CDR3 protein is CASSLSWGDLAKNIQYF. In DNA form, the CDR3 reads TGTGCCAGCAGTTTATCCTGGGGGGATTTAGCCAAAAACATTCAGTACTTC. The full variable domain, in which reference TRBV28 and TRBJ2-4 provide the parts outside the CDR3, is DVKVTQSSRYLVKRTGEKVFLECVQDMDHENMFWYRQDPGLGLRLIYFSYDVKMKEKGDIPEGYSVSREKKERFSLILESASTNQTSMYLCASSLSWGDLAKNIQYFGAGTRLSVL.

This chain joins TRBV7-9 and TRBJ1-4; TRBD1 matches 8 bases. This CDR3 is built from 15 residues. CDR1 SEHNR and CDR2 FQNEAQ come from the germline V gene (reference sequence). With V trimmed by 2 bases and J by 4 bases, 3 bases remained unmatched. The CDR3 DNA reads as TGTGCCAGCAGCTTACAGGGGGCGTTTAATGAAAAACTGTTTTTT. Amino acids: CASSLQGAFNEKLFF.

In nucleotides, the CDR3 is TGTGCCAGCAGCCAGAATCAAGAGACCCAGTACTTC. It is translated as CASSQNQETQYF. This chain links TRBV7-9 with TRBJ2-5; no reliable D call. The CDR3 runs to 12 residues. Deletions cut 5 bases from V and 2 bases from J, with 6 bases between. Germline assignment: CDR1 SEHNR and CDR2 FQNEAQ (reference sequence).

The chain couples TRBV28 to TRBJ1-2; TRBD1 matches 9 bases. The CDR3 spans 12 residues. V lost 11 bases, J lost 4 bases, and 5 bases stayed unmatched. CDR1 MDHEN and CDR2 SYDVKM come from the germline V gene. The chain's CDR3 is CAGGTGPYGYTF. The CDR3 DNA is TGTGCCGGGGGGACAGGGCCCTATGGCTACACCTTC.

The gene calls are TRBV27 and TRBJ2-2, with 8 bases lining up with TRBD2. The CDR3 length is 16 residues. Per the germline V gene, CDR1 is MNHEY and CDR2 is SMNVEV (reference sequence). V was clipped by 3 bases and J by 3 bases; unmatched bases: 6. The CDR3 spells CASSFNGRADTGELFF. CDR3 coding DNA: TGTGCCAGCAGTTTTAACGGGAGGGCCGACACCGGGGAGCTGTTTTTT.

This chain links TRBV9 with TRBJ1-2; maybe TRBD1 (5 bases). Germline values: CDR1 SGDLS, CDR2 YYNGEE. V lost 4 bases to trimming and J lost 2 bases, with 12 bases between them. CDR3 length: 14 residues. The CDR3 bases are TGTGCCAGCAGCCCCGGGGGACCCAACTATGGCTACACCTTC. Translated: CASSPGGPNYGYTF.

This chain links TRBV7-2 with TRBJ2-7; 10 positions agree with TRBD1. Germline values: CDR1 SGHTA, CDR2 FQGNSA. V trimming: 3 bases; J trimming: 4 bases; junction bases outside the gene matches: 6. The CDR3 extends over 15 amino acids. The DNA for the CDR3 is TGTGCCAGCAGCTTCGATAGGGACAGGGGTTACGAGCAGTACTTC. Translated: CASSFDRDRGYEQYF.

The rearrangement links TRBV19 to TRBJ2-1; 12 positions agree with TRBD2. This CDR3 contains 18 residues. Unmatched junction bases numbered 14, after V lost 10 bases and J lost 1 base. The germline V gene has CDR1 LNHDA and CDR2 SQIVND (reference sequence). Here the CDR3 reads CATRGLAGGPRSYNEQFF. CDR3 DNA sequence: TGTGCCACTAGGGGCCTAGCGGGAGGGCCTAGGTCCTACAATGAGCAGTTCTTC.